The 28 T cell receptor beta chains presented below share a single source sample, sequenced in a study of T cells of healthy individuals. TCRdb reanalysed the 5' RACE reads using MiXCR and keeps one entry per CDR3 protein. The data hold approximately 89,000 distinct CDR3 sequences, with approximately 5.4% observed a single time. These receptor sequences come from a female donor in good health.

This sequence joins TRBV5-4 and TRBJ2-7; no definite D call. CDR3 length equals 16 residues. The V end lost 0 bases, the J end lost 0 bases, and 13 bases lay between the germline ends. From germline, CDR1 is SGHNT and CDR2 YYREEE (reference sequence). The CDR3 DNA reads as TGTGCCAGCAGCTTGGTTGCCGAAATCAGCTCCTACGAGCAGTACTTC. Its translation: CASSLVAEISSYEQYF.

This clonotype was detected ten times or more. The chain is built from TRBV2 and TRBJ2-7; D not resolved. The CDR3 runs to 12 residues. Deletions cut 7 bases from V and 2 bases from J, with 9 bases between. Per germline, CDR1 SNHLY and CDR2 FYNNEI. CDR3 sequence reads: CASTFGAYEQYF. The CDR3 DNA follows: TGTGCCAGCACTTTTGGGGCCTACGAGCAGTACTTC.

This clonotype showed up many times. The gene calls are TRBV7-2 and TRBJ1-1; 8 bases align to TRBD1. Looked up from germline, CDR1 is SGHTA and CDR2 is FQGNSA. The V gene end was trimmed by 5 bases and the J gene end by 6 bases; junction bases not matched to a gene: 14. The CDR3 has 16 amino acids. Here the CDR3 DNA reads TGTGCCAGCAGCACCCGAATTGGACAGGGAAACGCTGAAGCTTTCTTT. Translating gives CASSTRIGQGNAEAFF.

J is TRBJ2-2 and V is TRBV4-1, with 7 nucleotides matching TRBD2. The trim removed 4 bases at V and 5 bases at J, leaving 7 bases unmatched. The CDR3 extends over 15 amino acids. Germline V gene data show CDR1 as MGHRA and CDR2 as YSYEKL. As DNA, the CDR3 is TGCGCCAGCAGCCTCGTCGGCGGGAGAACCGGGGAGCTGTTTTTT. Translating gives CASSLVGGRTGELFF.

The CDR3 region is CASSFSSGSGETQYF. CDR3 coding DNA: TGTGCCAGCAGTTTCTCTAGCGGGAGTGGGGAGACCCAGTACTTC. The chain uses TRBV12-3 or TRBV12-4 and TRBJ2-5; 10 positions agree with TRBD2. Trimming removed 3 bases from V and 5 bases from J; junction bases left unmatched: 6. The CDR3 contains 15 residues.

This chain links TRBV29-1 with TRBJ2-1; TRBD2 agrees at 10 bases. Germline loops: CDR1 SQVTM, CDR2 ANQGSEA. V trimming: 1 base; J trimming: 9 bases; junction bases outside the gene matches: 12. The length of the CDR3 is 16 residues. CDR3 nucleotide sequence: TGCAGCGTTGAAGGGGGATCTAGCGGGAGCTGGGGTGAGCAGTTCTTC. Encoded protein: CSVEGGSSGSWGEQFF.

This clonotype was recorded many times. The chain couples TRBV28 to TRBJ2-7; possibly TRBD2 for D (6 bases). This CDR3 is built from 15 residues. V lost 4 bases and J lost 4, with 17 bases in between. From germline, CDR1 is MDHEN and CDR2 SYDVKM. In DNA, the CDR3 is TGTGCCAGCAGTTCCGTTAGCGGAGCGGAATACGAGCAGTACTTC. It codes for CASSSVSGAEYEQYF.

The chain combines TRBV11-2 with TRBJ2-7, with 8 bases lining up with TRBD2. The CDR3 runs to 14 residues. The J segment lost 5 bases and the V segment lost 5 bases, leaving 8 bases of the junction unmatched. Germline V CDR1 and CDR2: SGHAT, FQNNGV. The CDR3 region has the DNA TGTGCCAGCAGCGAAAGGGGACTAGGAGACGAGCAGTACTTC. Amino acid sequence: CASSERGLGDEQYF.

This chain joins TRBV7-2 and TRBJ2-5; 9 nucleotides line up with TRBD1. This CDR3 contains 13 residues. The junction had 1 base not matched to a gene; V was cut back by 4 bases and J by 4 bases. Germline V CDR1 and CDR2: SGHTA, FQGNSA. The CDR3 nucleotides read TGTGCCAGCAGCTCGGACAGGGGAGAGACCCAGTACTTC. Encoded protein: CASSSDRGETQYF. The full variable domain, with the rest looked up from reference TRBV7-2 and TRBJ2-5, is GAGVSQSPSNKVTEKGKDVELRCDPISGHTALYWYRQSLGQGLEFLIYFQGNSAPDKSGLPSDRFSAERTGGSVSTLTIQRTQQEDSAVYLCASSSDRGETQYFGPGTRLLVL.

The CDR3 DNA sequence: TGCGCCAGCAGCCAAGCCCCAGGGGGCGAGCGCTACGAGCAGTACTTC. Protein product: CASSQAPGGERYEQYF. The V gene is TRBV4-1, the J gene TRBJ2-7; 8 nucleotides align to TRBD1. The CDR3 is 16 residues long. Losses at the gene ends were 1 base for V and 3 bases for J; bases not matched to a gene: 8. Per the germline V gene, CDR1 is MGHRA and CDR2 is YSYEKL.

The rearrangement joins TRBV7-9 to TRBJ2-4, with D tentatively TRBD1 (6 bases). Trimming cost V 0 bases and J 6 bases, with 12 bases left between them. In germline, CDR1 is SEHNR, CDR2 FQNEAQ (reference sequence). The CDR3 consists of 15 residues. In nucleotides, the CDR3 is TGTGCCAGCAGCTTAGCCGGACAGCCGCTAAACATTCAGTACTTC. This codes for CASSLAGQPLNIQYF.

This clonotype was recorded many times. This chain uses TRBV2 with TRBJ2-3; TRBD1 or TRBD2 may be the D gene (5 bases each). V was pared by 6 bases and J by 5 bases, with 9 bases between. Germline V gives CDR1 SNHLY, CDR2 FYNNEI. The CDR3 runs to 12 residues. The CDR3 region is CASRSGRDTQYF. CDR3 in DNA: TGTGCCAGCAGGTCGGGACGAGATACGCAGTATTTT.

This clonotype was detected ten times or more. This chain connects TRBV14 to TRBJ2-1, with D possibly TRBD1 on 5 matching bases. The germline CDR1 and CDR2 sequences are SGHDN and FVKESK. Trimming took 0 bases from V and 10 from J, leaving 22 bases between them. The CDR3 length is 17 residues. The CDR3 sequence: CASSQDQGRVLSGEQFF. In DNA, the CDR3 is TGTGCCAGCAGCCAAGATCAAGGCAGGGTCCTTTCTGGAGAGCAGTTCTTC.

The CDR3 coding sequence is TGCAGCGTTCGACAGGGGAGGAACTATGGCTACACCTTC. This encodes CSVRQGRNYGYTF. This rearrangement joins TRBV29-1 to TRBJ1-2; 8 positions match TRBD1. Trimming at V came to 5 bases and at J to 2 bases, leaving 4 bases not matched to a gene. The CDR3 sequence is 13 residues long. The germline CDR1 and CDR2 sequences are SQVTM and ANQGSEA.

This clonotype was detected many times. The chain carries TRBV7-2 and TRBJ2-1, with 8 nucleotides matching TRBD2. The V and J ends lost 0 bases and 3 bases, in that order; junction bases with no gene match: 1. The CDR3 is 15 residues long. Germline V gene sequence: CDR1 SGHTA, CDR2 FQGNSA. The CDR3 DNA reads TGTGCCAGCAGCTTAGCGCTAGCGGGCTACAATGAGCAGTTCTTC. This sequence encodes CASSLALAGYNEQFF.

This clonotype came up a few times. The chain uses TRBV18 and TRBJ2-4, with D possibly being TRBD2 (6 bases). Per the germline V gene, CDR1 is KGHSH and CDR2 is LQKENI. The CDR3 runs to 14 residues. The V and J ends lost 2 bases and 5 bases respectively, with 10 bases between them. CDR3 DNA: TGTGCCAGCTCACCATGGAGGGATGAAAACATTCAGTACTTC. Its translation is CASSPWRDENIQYF.

In this sample, this clonotype turned up many times. V usage is TRBV10-3 and J usage is TRBJ2-4; D remains unclear. The CDR3 sequence is 15 residues long. V was shortened by 0 bases and J by 7 bases, with 13 bases between the two germline ends. Germline V gene sequence: CDR1 ENHRY, CDR2 SYGVKD. CDR3 in amino acids: CAISESADLMNIQYF. The CDR3 DNA sequence: TGTGCCATCAGTGAGTCGGCCGATTTGATGAACATTCAGTACTTC.

In its sample, this clonotype was seen a few times. The chain carries TRBV20-1 and TRBJ2-4; tentatively, D is TRBD1 (6 bases). CDR3 length: 15 residues. V lost 0 bases and J 2 bases, leaving 11 bases between the germline ends. Germline V lookup: CDR1 DFQATT, CDR2 SNEGSKA (reference sequence). The DNA of the CDR3 is TGCAGTGCTAGAGATGGGGGCAGTCCCAAAAACATTCAGTACTTC. Encoded protein: CSARDGGSPKNIQYF.

This clonotype was seen repeatedly, ten times or more. The chain carries TRBV20-1 and TRBJ1-1; D is possibly TRBD1 (5 bases). V lost 4 bases to trimming and J lost 0 bases, with 9 bases between them. The CDR3 has 13 amino acids. Germline-derived CDR1 and CDR2 are DFQATT and SNEGSKA (reference sequence). CDR3 nucleotide sequence: TGCAGTGCTACTAAACAGGTGAACACTGAAGCTTTCTTT. Translation gives CSATKQVNTEAFF.

This clonotype appeared many times. CDR3 bases: TGCGGGATCAGGGTCAAAAACATTCAGTACTTC. Translating gives CGIRVKNIQYF. This chain uses TRBV20-1 with TRBJ2-4; TRBD1 is a possible D gene (5 bases). Germline CDR1 is DFQATT and CDR2 is SNEGSKA (reference sequence). The length of the CDR3 is 11 residues.

In its sample, this clonotype was seen many times. The gene calls are TRBV27 and TRBJ2-2, with 8 bases identical to TRBD2. The V gene end was trimmed by 6 bases and the J gene end by 7 bases; junction bases not matched to a gene: 13. CDR1 and CDR2 (germline): MNHEY, SMNVEV (reference sequence). The CDR3 is 16 amino acids. The CDR3 sequence: CASSGVSGSIGGELFF. The CDR3 DNA follows: TGTGCCAGCAGCGGGGTGAGCGGGAGTATTGGCGGGGAGCTGTTTTTT.

The chain employs TRBV25-1 and TRBJ1-1, with unresolved D. Germline-derived CDR1 and CDR2 are MGHDK and SYGVNS. The ends were cut back, 8 bases at V and 5 bases at J, with 9 bases in the middle. The CDR3 is 11 amino acids. The CDR3 loop is CASEVGTEAFF. CDR3 bases: TGTGCCAGCGAGGTAGGGACTGAAGCTTTCTTT.

This clonotype has more than one count but fewer than ten. V is TRBV30 and J is TRBJ2-2; 11 nucleotides line up with TRBD2. Germline trimming cut 4 bases from V and 7 bases from J; bases unmatched to any gene: 20. Looked up from germline, CDR1 is GTSNPN and CDR2 is SVGIG (reference sequence). The CDR3 sequence is 19 residues long. The CDR3 bases are TGTGCCTGGACCCCCGGGACTAGCGGATTACTGAGGAGGGGCGGGGAGCTGTTTTTT. Its translation is CAWTPGTSGLLRRGGELFF.

The V and J genes are TRBV5-4 and TRBJ1-5, with TRBD1 identical over 8 bases. V was pared by 2 bases and J by 2 bases, with 15 bases of the junction left unmatched. The CDR3 loop spans 19 amino acids. CDR1 is SGHNT and CDR2 is YYREEE in the germline V gene (reference sequence). The CDR3 is CASSFDSDRAWYRNQPQHF. The CDR3 coding sequence is TGTGCCAGCAGCTTTGATTCGGACAGGGCCTGGTATCGCAATCAGCCCCAGCATTTT. Full variable domain (remainder filled in from reference TRBV5-4 and TRBJ1-5): ETGVTQSPTHLIKTRGQQVTLRCSSQSGHNTVSWYQQALGQGPQFIFQYYREEENGRGNFPPRFSGLQFPNYSSELNVNALELDDSALYLCASSFDSDRAWYRNQPQHFGDGTRLSIL.

In this sample, this clonotype turned up a few times. The chain has TRBV18 and TRBJ1-1; 9 nucleotides agree with TRBD1. The trim removed 5 bases at V and 6 bases at J, leaving 10 bases unmatched. CDR3 size: 15 residues. Germline V CDR1 and CDR2: KGHSH, LQKENI. Here the CDR3 reads CASSSGTGSRAEAFF. The CDR3 DNA is TGTGCCAGCTCATCCGGGACAGGGAGTCGGGCTGAAGCTTTCTTT.

The rearrangement joins TRBV5-1 to TRBJ1-4; tentative D call: TRBD1 (5 bases). The CDR3 loop spans 15 amino acids. Trimming took 4 bases from V and 4 from J, leaving 14 bases between them. Germline CDR1 and CDR2: SGHRS and YFSETQ. The CDR3 coding sequence is TGCGCCAGCAGCCCGGGGACGGTTGTTAATGAAAAACTGTTTTTT. This gives the protein CASSPGTVVNEKLFF.

This clonotype showed up just a few times. The chain employs TRBV6-5 and TRBJ2-4; D is tentatively TRBD1 or TRBD2 (5 bases each). Germline assignment: CDR1 MNHEY and CDR2 SVGAGI. The CDR3 runs 16 residues. V was clipped by 6 bases and J by 0 bases, with 15 bases between them. The CDR3 DNA reads as TGTGCCAGCAGACGGGACGGCCACCTAGCCAAAAACATTCAGTACTTC. Amino acid sequence: CASRRDGHLAKNIQYF.

In its sample, this clonotype was seen many times. The genes are TRBV12-3 or TRBV12-4 and TRBJ2-5, with D possibly matching TRBD2 (6 bases). Trimming removed 5 bases at V and 4 bases at J, with 11 bases between. This CDR3 is built from 13 residues. CDR3 region: CASSQGEVETQYF. The CDR3 region has the DNA TGTGCCAGCAGTCAAGGGGAGGTAGAGACCCAGTACTTC.